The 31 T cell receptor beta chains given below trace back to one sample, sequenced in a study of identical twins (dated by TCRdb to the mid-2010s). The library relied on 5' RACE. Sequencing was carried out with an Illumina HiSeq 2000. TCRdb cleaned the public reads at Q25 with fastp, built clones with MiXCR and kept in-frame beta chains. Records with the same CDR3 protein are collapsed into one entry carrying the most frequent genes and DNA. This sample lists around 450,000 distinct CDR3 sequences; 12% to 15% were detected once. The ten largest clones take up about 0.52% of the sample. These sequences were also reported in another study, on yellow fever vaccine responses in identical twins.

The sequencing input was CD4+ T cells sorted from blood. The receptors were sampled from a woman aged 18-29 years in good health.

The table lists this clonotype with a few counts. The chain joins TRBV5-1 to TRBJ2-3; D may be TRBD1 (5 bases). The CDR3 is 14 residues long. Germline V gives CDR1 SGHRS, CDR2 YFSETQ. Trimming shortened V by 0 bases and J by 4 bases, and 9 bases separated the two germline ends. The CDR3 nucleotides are TGCGCCAGCAGCTTGGGACAGAATCCAGATACGCAGTATTTT. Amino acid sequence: CASSLGQNPDTQYF.

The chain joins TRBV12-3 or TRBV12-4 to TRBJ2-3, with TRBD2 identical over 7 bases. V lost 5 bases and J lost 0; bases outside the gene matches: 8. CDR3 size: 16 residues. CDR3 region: CASSEKLAVSTDTQYF. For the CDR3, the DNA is TGTGCCAGCAGTGAGAAGCTAGCGGTAAGCACAGATACGCAGTATTTT.

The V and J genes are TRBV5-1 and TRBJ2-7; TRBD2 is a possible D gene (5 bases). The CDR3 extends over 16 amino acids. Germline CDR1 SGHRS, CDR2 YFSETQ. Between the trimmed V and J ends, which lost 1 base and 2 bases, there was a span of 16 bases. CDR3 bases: TGCGCCAGCAGCTTGCCCCCCGGGGTTACCGCCTACGAGCAGTACTTC. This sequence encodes CASSLPPGVTAYEQYF. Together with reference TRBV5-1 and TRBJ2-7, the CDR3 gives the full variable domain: KAGVTQTPRYLIKTRGQQVTLSCSPISGHRSVSWYQQTPGQGLQFLFEYFSETQRNKGNFPGRFSGRQFSNSRSEMNVSTLELGDSALYLCASSLPPGVTAYEQYFGPGTRLTVT.

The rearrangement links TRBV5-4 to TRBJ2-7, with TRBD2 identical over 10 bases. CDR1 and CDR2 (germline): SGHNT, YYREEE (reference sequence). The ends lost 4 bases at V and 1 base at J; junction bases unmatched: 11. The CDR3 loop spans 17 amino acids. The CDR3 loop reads CASSPTLAGAGSYEQYF. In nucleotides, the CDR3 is TGTGCCAGCAGCCCCACCCTAGCGGGAGCCGGTTCCTACGAGCAGTACTTC.

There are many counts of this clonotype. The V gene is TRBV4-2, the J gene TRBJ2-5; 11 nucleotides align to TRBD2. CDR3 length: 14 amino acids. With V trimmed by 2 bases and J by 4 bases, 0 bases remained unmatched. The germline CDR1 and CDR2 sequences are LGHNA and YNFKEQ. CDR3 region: CASSQTSGGETQYF. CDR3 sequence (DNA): TGTGCCAGCAGCCAAACTAGCGGGGGAGAGACCCAGTACTTC.

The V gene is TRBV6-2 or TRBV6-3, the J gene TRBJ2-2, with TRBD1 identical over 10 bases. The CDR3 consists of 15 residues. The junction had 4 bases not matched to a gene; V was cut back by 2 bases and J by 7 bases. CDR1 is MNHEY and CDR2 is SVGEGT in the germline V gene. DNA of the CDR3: TGTGCCAGCAGTTACACGGGACAGGGGATCGGGGAGCTGTTTTTT. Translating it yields CASSYTGQGIGELFF.

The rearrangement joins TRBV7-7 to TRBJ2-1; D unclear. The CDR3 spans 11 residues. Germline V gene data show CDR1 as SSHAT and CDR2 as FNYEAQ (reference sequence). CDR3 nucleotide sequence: TGTGCTTTAGGGCCATCAAATGAGCAGTTCTTC. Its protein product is CALGPSNEQFF.

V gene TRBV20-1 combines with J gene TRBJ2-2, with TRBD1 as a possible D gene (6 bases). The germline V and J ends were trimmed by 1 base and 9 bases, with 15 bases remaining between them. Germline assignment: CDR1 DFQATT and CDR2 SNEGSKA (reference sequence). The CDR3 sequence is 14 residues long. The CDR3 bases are TGCAGTGCTAGAGGGCCGGTAGGGGGTAGGGAGCTGTTTTTT. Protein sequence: CSARGPVGGRELFF.

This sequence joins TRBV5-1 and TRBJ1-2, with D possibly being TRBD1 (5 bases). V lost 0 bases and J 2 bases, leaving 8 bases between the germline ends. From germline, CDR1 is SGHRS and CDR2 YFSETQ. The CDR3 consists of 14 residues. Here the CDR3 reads CASSLGRGNYGYTF. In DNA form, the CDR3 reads TGCGCCAGCAGCTTGGGTCGGGGGAACTATGGCTACACCTTC.

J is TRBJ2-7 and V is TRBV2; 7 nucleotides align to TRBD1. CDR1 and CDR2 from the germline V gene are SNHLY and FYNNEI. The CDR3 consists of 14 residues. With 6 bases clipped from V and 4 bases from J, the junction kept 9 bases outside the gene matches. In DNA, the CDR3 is TGTGCCAGCAGAGGGGACAGCCTTACTTACGAGCAGTACTTC. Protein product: CASRGDSLTYEQYF.

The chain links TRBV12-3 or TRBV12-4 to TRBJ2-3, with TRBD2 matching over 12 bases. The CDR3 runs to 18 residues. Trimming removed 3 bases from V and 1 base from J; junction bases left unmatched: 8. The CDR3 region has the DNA TGTGCCAGCAGTTTCCCCCTGACTAGCGGGGGTGGCACAGATACGCAGTATTTT. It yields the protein CASSFPLTSGGGTDTQYF.

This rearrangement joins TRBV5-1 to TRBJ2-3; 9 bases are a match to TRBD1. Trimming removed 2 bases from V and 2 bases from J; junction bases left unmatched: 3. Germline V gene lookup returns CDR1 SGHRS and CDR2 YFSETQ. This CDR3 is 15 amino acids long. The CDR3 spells CASSFTGGITDTQYF. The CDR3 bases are TGCGCCAGCAGCTTCACAGGGGGCATCACAGATACGCAGTATTTT. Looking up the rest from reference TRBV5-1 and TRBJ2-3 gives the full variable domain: KAGVTQTPRYLIKTRGQQVTLSCSPISGHRSVSWYQQTPGQGLQFLFEYFSETQRNKGNFPGRFSGRQFSNSRSEMNVSTLELGDSALYLCASSFTGGITDTQYFGPGTRLTVL.

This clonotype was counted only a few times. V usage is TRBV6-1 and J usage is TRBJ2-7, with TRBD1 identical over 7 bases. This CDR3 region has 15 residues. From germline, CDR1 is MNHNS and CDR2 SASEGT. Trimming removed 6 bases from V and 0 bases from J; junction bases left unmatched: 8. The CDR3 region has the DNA TGTGCCAGCAGCTCGGGACAGCTCAGCTCCTACGAGCAGTACTTC. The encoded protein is CASSSGQLSSYEQYF.

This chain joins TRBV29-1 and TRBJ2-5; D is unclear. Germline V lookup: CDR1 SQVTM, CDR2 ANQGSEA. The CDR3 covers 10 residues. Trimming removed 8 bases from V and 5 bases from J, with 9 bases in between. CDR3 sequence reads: CSHGVETQYF. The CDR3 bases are TGCAGCCATGGGGTGGAGACCCAGTACTTC.

CDR3 nucleotide sequence: TGTGCCAGCAGTCCCGTGGGCGGGTGGCAGTTCTTC. The encoded protein is CASSPVGGWQFF. V and J are TRBV6-5 and TRBJ2-1; maybe TRBD2 (5 bases). There are 12 residues in the CDR3. The germline V and J ends were trimmed by 5 bases and 12 bases, with 14 bases remaining between them. Germline values: CDR1 MNHEY, CDR2 SVGAGI.

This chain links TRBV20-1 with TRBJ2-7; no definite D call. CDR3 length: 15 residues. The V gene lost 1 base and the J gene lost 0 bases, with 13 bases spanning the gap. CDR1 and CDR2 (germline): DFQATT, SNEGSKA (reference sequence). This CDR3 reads CSARGASRFSYEQYF. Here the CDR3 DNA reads TGCAGTGCTAGAGGGGCTTCCAGATTCTCCTACGAGCAGTACTTC.

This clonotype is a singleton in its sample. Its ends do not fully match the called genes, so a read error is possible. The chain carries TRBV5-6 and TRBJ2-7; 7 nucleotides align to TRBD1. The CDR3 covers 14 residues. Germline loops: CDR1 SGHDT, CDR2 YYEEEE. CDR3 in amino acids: CASSTPQGRYDQYF. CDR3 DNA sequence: TGTGCCAGCAGCACCCCACAGGGGCGCTACGATCAGTACTTC. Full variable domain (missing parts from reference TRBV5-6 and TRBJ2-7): DAGVTQSPTHLIKTRGQQVTLRCSPKSGHDTVSWYQQALGQGPQFIFQYYEEEERQRGNFPDRFSGHQFPNYSSELNVNALLLGDSALYLCASSTPQGRYDQYFGPGTRLTVT.

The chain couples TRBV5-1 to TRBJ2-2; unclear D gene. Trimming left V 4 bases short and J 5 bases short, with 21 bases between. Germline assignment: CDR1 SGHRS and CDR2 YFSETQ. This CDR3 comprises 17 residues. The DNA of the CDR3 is TGCGCCAGCAGCCACCCCCCCGGGCAGAAGAGGACCGGGGAGCTGTTTTTT. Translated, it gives CASSHPPGQKRTGELFF.

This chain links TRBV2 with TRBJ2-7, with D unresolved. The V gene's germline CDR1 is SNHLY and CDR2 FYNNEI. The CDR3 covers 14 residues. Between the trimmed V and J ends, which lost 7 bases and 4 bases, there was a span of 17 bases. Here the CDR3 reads CASTPSPRSYEQYF. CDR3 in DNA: TGTGCCAGCACTCCGTCTCCACGCTCATACGAGCAGTACTTC.

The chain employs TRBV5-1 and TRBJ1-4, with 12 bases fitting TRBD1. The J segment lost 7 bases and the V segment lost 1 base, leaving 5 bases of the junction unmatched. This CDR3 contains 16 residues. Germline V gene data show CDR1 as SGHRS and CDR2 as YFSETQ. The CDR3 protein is CASSLRGTGGTEKLFF. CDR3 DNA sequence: TGCGCCAGCAGCTTGAGGGGGACAGGGGGCACTGAAAAACTGTTTTTT.

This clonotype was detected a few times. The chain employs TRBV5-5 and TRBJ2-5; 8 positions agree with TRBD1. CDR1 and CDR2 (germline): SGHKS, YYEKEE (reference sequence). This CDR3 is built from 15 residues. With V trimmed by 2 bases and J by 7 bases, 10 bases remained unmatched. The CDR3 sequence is CASSFISQGAGTQYF. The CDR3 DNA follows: TGTGCCAGCAGCTTTATTTCCCAGGGGGCGGGGACCCAGTACTTC.

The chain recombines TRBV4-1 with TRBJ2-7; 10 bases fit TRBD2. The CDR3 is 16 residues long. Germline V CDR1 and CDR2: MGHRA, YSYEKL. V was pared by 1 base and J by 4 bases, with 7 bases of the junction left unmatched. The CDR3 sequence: CASSQVGSGGQYEQYF. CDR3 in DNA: TGCGCCAGCAGCCAAGTGGGTAGCGGGGGGCAATACGAGCAGTACTTC.

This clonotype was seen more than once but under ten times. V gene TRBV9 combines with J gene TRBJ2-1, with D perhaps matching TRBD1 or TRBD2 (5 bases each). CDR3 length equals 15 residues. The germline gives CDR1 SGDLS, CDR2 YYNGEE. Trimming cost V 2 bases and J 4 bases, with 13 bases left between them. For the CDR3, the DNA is TGTGCCAGCAGCGTTGGGACCGAACTATACAATGAGCAGTTCTTC. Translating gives CASSVGTELYNEQFF.

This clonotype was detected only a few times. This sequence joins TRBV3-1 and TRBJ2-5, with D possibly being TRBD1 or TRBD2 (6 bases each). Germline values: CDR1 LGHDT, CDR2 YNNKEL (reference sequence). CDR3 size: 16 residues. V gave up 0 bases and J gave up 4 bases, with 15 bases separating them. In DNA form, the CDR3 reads TGTGCCAGCAGCCAAGAGGTTGGGGGGCGCGGAGAGACCCAGTACTTC. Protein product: CASSQEVGGRGETQYF.

In DNA form, the CDR3 reads TGTGCCATCAGTGTTGTAGCGGAGAGCACAGATACGCAGTATTTT. It encodes CAISVVAESTDTQYF. The rearrangement uses TRBV10-3 and TRBJ2-3; the D gene is possibly TRBD2 (6 bases). V shed 4 bases and J shed 0 bases, with 11 bases lying between them. Germline values: CDR1 ENHRY, CDR2 SYGVKD. The CDR3 covers 15 residues.

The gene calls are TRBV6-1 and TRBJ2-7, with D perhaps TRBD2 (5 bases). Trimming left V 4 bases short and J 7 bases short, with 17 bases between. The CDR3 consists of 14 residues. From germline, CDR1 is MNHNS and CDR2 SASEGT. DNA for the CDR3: TGTGCCAGCAGTGCCCAGTCACTAGATCGTGAGCAGTACTTC. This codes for CASSAQSLDREQYF.

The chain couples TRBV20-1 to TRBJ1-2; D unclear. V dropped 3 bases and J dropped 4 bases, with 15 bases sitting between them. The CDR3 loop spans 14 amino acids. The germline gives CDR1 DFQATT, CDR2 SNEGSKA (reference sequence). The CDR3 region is CSASQDSTGYGYTF. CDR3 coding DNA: TGCAGTGCTAGCCAGGACTCTACGGGCTATGGCTACACCTTC.

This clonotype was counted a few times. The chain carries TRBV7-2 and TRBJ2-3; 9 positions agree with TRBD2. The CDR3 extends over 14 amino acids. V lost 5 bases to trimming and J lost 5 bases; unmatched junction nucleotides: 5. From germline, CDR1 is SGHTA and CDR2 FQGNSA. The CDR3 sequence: CASSISGRGDTQYF. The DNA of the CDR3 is TGTGCCAGCAGCATTAGCGGGAGAGGAGATACGCAGTATTTT.

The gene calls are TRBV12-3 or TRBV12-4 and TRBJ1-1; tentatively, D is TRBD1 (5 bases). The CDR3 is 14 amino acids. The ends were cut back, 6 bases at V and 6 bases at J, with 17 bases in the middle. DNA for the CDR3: TGTGCCAGCAGCCCGGCCCTTGGGGCGCCTGAAGCTTTCTTT. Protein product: CASSPALGAPEAFF.

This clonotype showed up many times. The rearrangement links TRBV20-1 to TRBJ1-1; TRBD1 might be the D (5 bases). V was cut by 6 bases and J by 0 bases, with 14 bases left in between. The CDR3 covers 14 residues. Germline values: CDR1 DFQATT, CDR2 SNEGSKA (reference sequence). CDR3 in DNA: TGCAGTGCCTTCTTAGCGACAGTGAACACTGAAGCTTTCTTT. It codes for CSAFLATVNTEAFF.

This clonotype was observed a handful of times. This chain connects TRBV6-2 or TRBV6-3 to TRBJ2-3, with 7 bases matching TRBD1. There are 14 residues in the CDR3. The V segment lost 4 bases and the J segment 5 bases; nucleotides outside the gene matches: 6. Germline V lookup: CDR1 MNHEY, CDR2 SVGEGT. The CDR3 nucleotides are TGTGCCAGCAGTTGGCAACAGGGGTTAGATACGCAGTATTTT. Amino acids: CASSWQQGLDTQYF.